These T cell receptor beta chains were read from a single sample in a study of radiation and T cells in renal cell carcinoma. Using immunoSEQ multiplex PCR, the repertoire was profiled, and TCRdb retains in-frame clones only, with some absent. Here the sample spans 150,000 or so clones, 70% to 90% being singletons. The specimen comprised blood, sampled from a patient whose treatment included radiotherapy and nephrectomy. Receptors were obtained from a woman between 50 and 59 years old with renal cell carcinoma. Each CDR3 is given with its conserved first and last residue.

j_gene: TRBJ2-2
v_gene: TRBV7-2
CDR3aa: CASSWGGATTGELFF

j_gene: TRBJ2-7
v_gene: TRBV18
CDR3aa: CASSPPTGGSYEQYF

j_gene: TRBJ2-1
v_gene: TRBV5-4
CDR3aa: CASSQAPVNEQFF

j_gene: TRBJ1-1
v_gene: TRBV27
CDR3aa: CASSRGTANTEAFF

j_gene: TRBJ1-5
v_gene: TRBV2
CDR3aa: CASSLLQGNQPQHF

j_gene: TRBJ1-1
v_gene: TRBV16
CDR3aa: CASSQQLSKPNTEAFF

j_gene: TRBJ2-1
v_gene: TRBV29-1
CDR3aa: CSVVSSYNEQFF

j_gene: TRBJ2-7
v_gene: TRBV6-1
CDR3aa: CASSEPRGGLYEQYF

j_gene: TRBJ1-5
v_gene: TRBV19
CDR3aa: CASSIEGAQPQHF

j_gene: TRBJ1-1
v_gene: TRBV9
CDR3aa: CASSSQLGSSEAFF

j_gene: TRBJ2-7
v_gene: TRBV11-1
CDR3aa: CASSLGGTEQYF

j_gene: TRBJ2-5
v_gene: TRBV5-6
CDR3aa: CASTNRRGRETQYF

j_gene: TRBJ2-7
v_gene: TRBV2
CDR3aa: CASSDSGGGYEQYF

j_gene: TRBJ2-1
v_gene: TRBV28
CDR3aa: CASSFALVPHEQFF

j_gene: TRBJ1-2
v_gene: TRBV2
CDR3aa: CASISGEGNYGYTF

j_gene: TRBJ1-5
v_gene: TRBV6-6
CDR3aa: CASSRGGQPQHF

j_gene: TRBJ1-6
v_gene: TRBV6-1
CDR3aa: CASREEGTGRRPLHF

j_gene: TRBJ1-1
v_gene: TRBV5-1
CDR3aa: CASSLAGAPNTEAFF

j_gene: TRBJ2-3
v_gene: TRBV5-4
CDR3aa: CASSSLAGGLDTQYF

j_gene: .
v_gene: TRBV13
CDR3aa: CASSNRGGTGSNEQYF

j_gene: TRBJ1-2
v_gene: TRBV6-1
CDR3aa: CASSENGITPGYTF

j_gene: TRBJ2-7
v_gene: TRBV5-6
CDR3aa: CASSLAGQGRLDEQYF

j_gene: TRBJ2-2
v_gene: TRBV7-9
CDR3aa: CASSLKDTGELFF

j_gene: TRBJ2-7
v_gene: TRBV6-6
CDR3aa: CASQRGDSYEQYF

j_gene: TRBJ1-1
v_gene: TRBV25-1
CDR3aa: CASRGQGKTEAFF

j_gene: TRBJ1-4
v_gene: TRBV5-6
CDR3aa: CASSLPRDRGRIEKLFF

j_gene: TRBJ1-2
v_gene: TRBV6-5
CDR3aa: CASSNYRGENYGYTF

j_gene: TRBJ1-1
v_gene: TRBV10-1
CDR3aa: CASSPTRQGATEAFF

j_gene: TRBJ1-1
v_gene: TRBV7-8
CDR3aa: CASSSITLNTEAFF

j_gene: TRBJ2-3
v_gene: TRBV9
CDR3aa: CASTATVSTDTQYF

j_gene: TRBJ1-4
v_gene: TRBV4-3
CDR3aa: CASSQDWGEFEKLFF

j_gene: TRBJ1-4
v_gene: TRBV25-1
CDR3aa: CASSPQTTGDEKLFF

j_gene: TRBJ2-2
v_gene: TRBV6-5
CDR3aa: CASRGGGTGELFF

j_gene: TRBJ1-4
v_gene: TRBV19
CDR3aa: CASAREYNEKLFF

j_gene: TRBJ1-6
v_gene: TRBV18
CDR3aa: CASSRTGENSPLHF

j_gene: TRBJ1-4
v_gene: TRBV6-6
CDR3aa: CASRWDSYNEKLFF

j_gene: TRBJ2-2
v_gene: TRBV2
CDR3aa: CASSARGGSGELFF

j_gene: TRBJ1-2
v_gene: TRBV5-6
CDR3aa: CASSNPGVGYTF

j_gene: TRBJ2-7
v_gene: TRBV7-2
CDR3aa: CASSFWGYEQYF

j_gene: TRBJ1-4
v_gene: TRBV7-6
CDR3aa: CASSKTATNEKLFF

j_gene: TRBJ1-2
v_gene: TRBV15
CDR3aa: CATSRGRDRVNYGYTF

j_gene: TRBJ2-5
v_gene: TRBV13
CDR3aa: CASSFFPAEGPDRQETQYF